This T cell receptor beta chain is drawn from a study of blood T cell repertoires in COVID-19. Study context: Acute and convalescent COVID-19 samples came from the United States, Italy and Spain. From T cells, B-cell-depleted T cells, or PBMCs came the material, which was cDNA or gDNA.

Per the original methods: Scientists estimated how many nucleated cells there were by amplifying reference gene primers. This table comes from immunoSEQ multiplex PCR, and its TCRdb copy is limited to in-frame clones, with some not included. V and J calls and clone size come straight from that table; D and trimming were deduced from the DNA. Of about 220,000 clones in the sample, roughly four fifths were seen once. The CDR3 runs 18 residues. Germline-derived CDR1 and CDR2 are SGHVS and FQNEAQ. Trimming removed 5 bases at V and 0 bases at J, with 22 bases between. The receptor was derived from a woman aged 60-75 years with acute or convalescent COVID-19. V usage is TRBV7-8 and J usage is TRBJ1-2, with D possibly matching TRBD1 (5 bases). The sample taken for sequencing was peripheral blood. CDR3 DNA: TGTGCCAGCAGCCCCAACCGGGACGGACTATACCCTAACTATGGCTACACCTTC. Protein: CASSPNRDGLYPNYGYTF.